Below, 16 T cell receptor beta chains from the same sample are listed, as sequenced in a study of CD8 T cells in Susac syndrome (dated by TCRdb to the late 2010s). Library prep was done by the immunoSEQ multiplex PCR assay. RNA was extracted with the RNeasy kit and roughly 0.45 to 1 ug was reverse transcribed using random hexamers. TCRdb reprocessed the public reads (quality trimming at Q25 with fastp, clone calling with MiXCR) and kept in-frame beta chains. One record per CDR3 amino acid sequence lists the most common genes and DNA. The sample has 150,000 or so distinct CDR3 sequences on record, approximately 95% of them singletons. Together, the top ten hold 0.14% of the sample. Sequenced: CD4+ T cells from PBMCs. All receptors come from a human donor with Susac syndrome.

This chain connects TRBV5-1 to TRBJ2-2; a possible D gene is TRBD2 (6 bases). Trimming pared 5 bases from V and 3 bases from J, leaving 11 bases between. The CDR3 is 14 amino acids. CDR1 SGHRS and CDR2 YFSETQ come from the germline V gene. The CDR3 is CASSSGADTGELFF. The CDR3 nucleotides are TGCGCCAGCAGTAGCGGCGCCGACACCGGGGAGCTGTTTTTT.

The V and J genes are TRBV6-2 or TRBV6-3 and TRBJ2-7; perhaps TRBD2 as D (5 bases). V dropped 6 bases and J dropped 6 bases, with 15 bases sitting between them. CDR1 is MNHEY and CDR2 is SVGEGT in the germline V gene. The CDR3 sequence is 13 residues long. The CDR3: CASSYTGIGEQYF. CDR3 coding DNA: TGTGCCAGCAGCTACACGGGGATCGGCGAGCAGTACTTC.

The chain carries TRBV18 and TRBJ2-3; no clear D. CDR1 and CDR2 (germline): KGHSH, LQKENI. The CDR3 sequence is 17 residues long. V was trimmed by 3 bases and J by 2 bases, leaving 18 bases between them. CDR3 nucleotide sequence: TGTGCCAGCTCACCGCCGCCGGGCCGCCCTCTCACAGATACGCAGTATTTT. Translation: CASSPPPGRPLTDTQYF.

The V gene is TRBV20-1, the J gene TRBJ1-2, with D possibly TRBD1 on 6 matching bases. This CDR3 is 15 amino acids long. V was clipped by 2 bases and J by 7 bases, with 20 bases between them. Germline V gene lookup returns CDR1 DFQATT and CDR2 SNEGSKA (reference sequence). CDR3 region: CSARILRRGDGGYTF. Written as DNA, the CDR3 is TGCAGTGCTAGAATATTGCGCAGGGGCGATGGTGGCTACACCTTC.

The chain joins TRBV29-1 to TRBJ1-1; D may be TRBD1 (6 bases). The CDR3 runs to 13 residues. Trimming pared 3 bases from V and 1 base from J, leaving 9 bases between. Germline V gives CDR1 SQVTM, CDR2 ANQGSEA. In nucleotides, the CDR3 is TGCAGCGTTGAGAGAGGGGGGAACACTGAAGCTTTCTTT. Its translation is CSVERGGNTEAFF.

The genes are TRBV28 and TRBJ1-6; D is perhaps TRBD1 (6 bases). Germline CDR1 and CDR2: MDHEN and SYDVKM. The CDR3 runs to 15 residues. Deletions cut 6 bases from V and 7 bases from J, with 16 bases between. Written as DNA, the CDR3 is TGTGCCAGCAGGGGAGACAGGCGGGCGAATTCACCCCTCCACTTT. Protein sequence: CASRGDRRANSPLHF.

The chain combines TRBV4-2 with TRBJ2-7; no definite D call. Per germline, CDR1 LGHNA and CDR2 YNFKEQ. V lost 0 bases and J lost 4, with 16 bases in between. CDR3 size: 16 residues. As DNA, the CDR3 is TGTGCCAGCAGCCAAGATTTTTCCGGGTTAGTATACGAGCAGTACTTC. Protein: CASSQDFSGLVYEQYF.

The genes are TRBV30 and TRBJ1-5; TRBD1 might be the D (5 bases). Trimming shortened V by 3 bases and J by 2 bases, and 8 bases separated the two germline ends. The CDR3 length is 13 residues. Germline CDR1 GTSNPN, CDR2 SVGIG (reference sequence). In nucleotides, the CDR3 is TGTGCCTGGAGCTTCAGGGGCAATCAGCCCCAGCATTTT. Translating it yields CAWSFRGNQPQHF.

The CDR3 is CAWSVVVKDGYTF. As DNA, the CDR3 is TGTGCCTGGAGTGTCGTAGTCAAGGATGGCTACACCTTC. This rearrangement joins TRBV30 to TRBJ1-2; D is unclear. Germline V gene lookup returns CDR1 GTSNPN and CDR2 SVGIG (reference sequence). This CDR3 contains 13 residues. Between the trimmed V and J ends, which lost 0 bases and 6 bases, there was a span of 11 bases.

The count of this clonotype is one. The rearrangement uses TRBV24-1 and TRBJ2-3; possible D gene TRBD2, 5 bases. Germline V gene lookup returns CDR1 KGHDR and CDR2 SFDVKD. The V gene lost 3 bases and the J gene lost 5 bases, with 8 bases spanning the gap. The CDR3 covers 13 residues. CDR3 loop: CATSDGGRDTQYF. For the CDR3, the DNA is TGTGCCACCAGTGATGGAGGACGAGATACGCAGTATTTT.

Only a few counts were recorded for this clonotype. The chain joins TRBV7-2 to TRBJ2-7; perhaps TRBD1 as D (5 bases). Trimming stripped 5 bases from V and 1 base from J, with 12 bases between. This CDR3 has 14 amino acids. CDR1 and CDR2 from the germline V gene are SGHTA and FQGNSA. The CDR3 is CASSPTVSSYEQYF. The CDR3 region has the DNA TGTGCCAGCAGCCCGACAGTTTCGTCCTACGAGCAGTACTTC.

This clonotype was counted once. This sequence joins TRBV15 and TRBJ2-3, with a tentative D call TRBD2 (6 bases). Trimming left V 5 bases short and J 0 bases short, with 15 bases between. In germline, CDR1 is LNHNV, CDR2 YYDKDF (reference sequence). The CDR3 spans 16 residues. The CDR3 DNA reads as TGTGCCACCAGCGGCAGCCGGGACTTTAGCACAGATACGCAGTATTTT. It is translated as CATSGSRDFSTDTQYF.

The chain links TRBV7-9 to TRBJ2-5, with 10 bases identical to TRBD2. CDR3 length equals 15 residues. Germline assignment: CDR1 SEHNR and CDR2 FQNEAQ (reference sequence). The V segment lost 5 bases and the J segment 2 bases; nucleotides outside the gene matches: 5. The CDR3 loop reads CASSPSGGGQETQYF. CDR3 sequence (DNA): TGTGCCAGCAGCCCCAGCGGGGGGGGACAAGAGACCCAGTACTTC.

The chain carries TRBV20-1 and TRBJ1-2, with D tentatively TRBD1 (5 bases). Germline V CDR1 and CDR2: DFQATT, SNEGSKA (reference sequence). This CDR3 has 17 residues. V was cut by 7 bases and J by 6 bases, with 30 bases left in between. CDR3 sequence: CSVKGRWGGLEGNGYTF. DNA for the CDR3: TGCAGTGTTAAGGGACGGTGGGGTGGGTTGGAAGGCAATGGCTACACCTTC.

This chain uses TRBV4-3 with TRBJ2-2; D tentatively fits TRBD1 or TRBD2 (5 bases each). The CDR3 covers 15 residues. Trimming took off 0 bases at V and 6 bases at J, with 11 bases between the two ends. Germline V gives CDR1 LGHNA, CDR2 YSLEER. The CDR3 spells CASSQDLGTSGELFF. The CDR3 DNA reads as TGCGCCAGCAGCCAAGATCTGGGGACCTCCGGGGAGCTGTTTTTT.

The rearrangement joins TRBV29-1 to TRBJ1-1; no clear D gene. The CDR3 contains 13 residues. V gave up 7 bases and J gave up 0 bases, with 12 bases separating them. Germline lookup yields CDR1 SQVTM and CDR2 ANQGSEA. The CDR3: CSASRDLNTEAFF. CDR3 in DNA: TGCAGCGCGTCCCGAGACTTGAACACTGAAGCTTTCTTT.